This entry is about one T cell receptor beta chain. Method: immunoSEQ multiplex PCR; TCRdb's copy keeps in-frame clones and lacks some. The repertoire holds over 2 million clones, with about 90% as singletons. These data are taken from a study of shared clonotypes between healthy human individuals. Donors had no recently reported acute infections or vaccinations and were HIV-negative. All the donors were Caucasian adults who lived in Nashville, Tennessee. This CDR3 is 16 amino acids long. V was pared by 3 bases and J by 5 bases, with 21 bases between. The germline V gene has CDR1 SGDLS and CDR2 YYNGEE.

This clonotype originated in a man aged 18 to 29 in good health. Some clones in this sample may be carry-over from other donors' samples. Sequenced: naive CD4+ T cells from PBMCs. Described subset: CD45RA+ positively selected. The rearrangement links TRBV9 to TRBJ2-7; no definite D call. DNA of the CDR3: TGTGCCAGCAGCGCAGCCCCGGCGGTTTCTGTGGACGAGCAGTACTTC. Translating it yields CASSAAPAVSVDEQYF. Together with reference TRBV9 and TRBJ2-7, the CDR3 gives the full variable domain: DSGVTQTPKHLITATGQRVTLRCSPRSGDLSVYWYQQSLDQGLQFLIQYYNGEERAKGNILERFSAQQFPDLHSELNLSSLELGDSALYFCASSAAPAVSVDEQYFGPGTRLTVT.